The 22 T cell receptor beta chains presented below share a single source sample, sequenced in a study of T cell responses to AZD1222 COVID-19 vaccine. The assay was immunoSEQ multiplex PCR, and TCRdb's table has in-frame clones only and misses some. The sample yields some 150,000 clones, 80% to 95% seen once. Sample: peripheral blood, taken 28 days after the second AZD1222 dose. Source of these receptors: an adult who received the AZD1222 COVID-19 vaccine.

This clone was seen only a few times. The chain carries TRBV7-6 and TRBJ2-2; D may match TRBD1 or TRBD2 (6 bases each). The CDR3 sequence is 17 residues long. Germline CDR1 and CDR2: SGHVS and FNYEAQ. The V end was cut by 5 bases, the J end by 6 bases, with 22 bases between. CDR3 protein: CASSNPLGGRKSGELFF. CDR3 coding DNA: TGTGCCAGCAGCAACCCGCTAGGGGGGAGAAAGTCCGGGGAGCTGTTTTTT. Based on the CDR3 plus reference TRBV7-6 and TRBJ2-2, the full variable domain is GAGVSQSPRYKVTKRGQDVALRCDPISGHVSLYWYRQALGQGPEFLTYFNYEAQQDKSGLPNDRFSAERPEGSISTLTIQRTEQRDSAMYRCASSNPLGGRKSGELFFGEGSRLTVL.

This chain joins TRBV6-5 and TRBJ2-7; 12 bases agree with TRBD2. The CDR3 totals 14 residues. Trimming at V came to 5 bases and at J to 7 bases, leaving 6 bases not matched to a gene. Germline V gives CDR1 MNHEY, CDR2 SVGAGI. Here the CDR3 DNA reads TGTGCCAGCAGTCCGACTAGCGGGAGCAGGGAGCAGTACTTC. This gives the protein CASSPTSGSREQYF.

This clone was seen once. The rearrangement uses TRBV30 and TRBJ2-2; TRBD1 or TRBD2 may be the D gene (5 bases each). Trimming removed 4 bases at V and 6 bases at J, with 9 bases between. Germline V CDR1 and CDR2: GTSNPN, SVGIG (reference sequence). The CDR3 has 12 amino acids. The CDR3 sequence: CAWTRGPGELFF. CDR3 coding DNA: TGTGCCTGGACGAGGGGACCCGGGGAGCTGTTTTTT.

The CDR3 sequence: CTSSQTRKTDTQYF. DNA of the CDR3: TGCACCAGCAGCCAGACTAGGAAGACAGATACGCAGTATTTT. This chain connects TRBV1 to TRBJ2-3; the table's D call, TRBD2, was not checked against the DNA. TRBV1 is tagged as a pseudogene. The CDR3 contains 14 residues.

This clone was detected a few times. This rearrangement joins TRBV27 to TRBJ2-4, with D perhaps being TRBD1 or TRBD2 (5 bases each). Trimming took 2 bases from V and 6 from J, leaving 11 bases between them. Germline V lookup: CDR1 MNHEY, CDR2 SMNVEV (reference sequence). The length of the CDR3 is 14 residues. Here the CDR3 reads CASSLLGTGNIQYF. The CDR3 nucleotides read TGTGCCAGCAGTTTACTCGGGACGGGAAACATTCAGTACTTC.

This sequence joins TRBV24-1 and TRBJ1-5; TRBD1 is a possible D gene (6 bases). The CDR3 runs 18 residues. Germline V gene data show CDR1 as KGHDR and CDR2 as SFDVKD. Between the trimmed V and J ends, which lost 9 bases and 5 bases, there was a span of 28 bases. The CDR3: CATSSRITTGREDQPQHF. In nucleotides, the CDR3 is TGTGCCACCTCATCCAGAATTACGACAGGACGAGAAGATCAGCCCCAGCATTTT.

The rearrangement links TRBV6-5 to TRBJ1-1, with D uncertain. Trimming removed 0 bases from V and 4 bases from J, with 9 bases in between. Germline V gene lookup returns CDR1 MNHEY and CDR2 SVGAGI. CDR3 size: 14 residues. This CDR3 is CASSYSRRSTEAFF. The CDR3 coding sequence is TGTGCCAGCAGTTACTCACGCCGGAGCACTGAAGCTTTCTTT.

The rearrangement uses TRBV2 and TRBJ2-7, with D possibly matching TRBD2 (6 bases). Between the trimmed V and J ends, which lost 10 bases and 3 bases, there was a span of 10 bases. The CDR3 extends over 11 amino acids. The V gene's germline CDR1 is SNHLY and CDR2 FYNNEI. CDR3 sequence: CATGLDYEQYF. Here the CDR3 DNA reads TGTGCCACGGGACTGGACTACGAGCAGTACTTC.

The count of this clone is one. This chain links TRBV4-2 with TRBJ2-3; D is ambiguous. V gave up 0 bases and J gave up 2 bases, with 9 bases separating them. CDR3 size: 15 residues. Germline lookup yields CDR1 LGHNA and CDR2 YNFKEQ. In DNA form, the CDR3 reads TGTGCCAGCAGCCAAGAGCAAGCGATCACAGATACGCAGTATTTT. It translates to CASSQEQAITDTQYF.

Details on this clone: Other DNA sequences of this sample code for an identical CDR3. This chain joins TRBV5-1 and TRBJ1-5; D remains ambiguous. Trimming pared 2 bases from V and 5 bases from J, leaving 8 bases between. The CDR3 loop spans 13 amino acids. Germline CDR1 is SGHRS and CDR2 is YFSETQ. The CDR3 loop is CASSLTGDQPQHF. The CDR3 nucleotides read TGCGCCAGCAGCTTAACGGGTGATCAGCCCCAGCATTTT.

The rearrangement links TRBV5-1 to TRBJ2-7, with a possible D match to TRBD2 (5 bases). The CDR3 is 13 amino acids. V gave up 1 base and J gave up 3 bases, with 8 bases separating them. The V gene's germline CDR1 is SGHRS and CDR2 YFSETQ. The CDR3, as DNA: TGCGCCAGCAGCTTGACTGCGGGCTACGAGCAGTACTTC. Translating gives CASSLTAGYEQYF.

The CDR3 DNA sequence: TGTGCCAGCAGCCGCCTAGGGGTTGGCTACACCTTC. Its translation: CASSRLGVGYTF. V usage is TRBV7-9 and J usage is TRBJ1-2; D is perhaps TRBD1 (5 bases). There are 12 residues in the CDR3. Trimming cost V 5 bases and J 7 bases, with 11 bases left between them. Germline CDR1 and CDR2: SEHNR and FQNEAQ (reference sequence).

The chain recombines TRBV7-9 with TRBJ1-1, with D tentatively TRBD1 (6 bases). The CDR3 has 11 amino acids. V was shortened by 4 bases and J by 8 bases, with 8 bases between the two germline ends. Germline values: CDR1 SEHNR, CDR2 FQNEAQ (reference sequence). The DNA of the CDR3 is TGTGCCAGCAGCTCAGGGGCCGAAGCTTTCTTT. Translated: CASSSGAEAFF.

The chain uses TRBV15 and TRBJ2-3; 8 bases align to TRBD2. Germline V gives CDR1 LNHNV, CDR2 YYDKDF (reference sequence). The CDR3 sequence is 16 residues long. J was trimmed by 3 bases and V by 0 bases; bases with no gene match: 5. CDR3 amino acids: CATSRDLAGNTDTQYF. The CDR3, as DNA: TGTGCCACCAGCAGAGATCTAGCGGGTAATACAGATACGCAGTATTTT.

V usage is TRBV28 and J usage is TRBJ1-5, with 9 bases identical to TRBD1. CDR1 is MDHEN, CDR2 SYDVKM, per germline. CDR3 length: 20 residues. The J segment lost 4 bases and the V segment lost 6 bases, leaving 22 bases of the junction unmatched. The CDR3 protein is CASSSTQTGTGSILNQPQHF. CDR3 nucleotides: TGTGCCAGCAGCTCTACTCAGACCGGGACAGGGTCAATTTTGAATCAGCCCCAGCATTTT.

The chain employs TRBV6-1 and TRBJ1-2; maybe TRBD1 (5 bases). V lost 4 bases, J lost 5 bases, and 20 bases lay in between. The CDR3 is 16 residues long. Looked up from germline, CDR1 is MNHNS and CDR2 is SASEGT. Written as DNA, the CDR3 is TGTGCCAGCAGTGCAGCAGGTTGGGGGGTTGCGTATGGCTACACCTTC. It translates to CASSAAGWGVAYGYTF.

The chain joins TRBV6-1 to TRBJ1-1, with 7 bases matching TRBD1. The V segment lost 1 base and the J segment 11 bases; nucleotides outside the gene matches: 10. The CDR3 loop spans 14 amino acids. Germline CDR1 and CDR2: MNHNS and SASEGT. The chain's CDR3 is CASSEVVPGGEAFF. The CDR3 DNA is TGTGCCAGCAGTGAAGTTGTCCCAGGGGGGGAGGCTTTCTTT.

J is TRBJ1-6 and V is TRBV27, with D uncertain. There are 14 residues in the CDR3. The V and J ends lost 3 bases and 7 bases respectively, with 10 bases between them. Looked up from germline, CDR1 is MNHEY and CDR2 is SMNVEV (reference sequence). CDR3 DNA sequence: TGTGCCAGCAGTTTTTCAGAAGCAAATTCACCCCTCCACTTT. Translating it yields CASSFSEANSPLHF.

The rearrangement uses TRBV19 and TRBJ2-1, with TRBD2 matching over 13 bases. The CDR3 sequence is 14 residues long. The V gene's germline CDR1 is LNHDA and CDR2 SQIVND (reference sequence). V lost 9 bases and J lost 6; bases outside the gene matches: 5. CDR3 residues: CASKGLAGVNEQFF. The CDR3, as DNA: TGTGCCAGCAAAGGACTAGCGGGAGTCAATGAGCAGTTCTTC.

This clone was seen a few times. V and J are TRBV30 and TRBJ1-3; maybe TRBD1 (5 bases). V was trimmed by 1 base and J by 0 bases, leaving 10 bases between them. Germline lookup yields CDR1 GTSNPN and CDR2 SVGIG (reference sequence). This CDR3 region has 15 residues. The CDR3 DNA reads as TGTGCCTGGAGTGATACAGGAAGCTCTGGAAACACCATATATTTT. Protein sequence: CAWSDTGSSGNTIYF. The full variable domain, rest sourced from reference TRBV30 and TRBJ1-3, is SQTIHQWPATLVQPVGSPLSLECTVEGTSNPNLYWYRQAAGRGLQLLFYSVGIGQISSEVPQNLSASRPQDRQFILSSKKLLLSDSGFYLCAWSDTGSSGNTIYFGEGSWLTVV.

The CDR3 is CASSPETSGIDNEQFF. Here the CDR3 DNA reads TGTGCCAGCAGTCCCGAGACTAGTGGGATTGATAATGAGCAGTTCTTC. V is TRBV27 and J is TRBJ2-1; the D gene is possibly TRBD2 (6 bases). The CDR3 loop spans 16 amino acids. Germline V CDR1 and CDR2: MNHEY, SMNVEV (reference sequence). V was shortened by 5 bases and J by 7 bases, with 21 bases between the two germline ends.

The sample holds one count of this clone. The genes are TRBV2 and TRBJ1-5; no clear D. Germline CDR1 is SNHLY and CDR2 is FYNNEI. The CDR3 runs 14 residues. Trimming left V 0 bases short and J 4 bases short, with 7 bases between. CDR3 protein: CASSEAGLNQPQHF. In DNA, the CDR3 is TGTGCCAGCAGTGAAGCGGGATTGAATCAGCCCCAGCATTTT. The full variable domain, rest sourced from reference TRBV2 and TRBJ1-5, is EPEVTQTPSHQVTQMGQEVILRCVPISNHLYFYWYRQILGQKVEFLVSFYNNEISEKSEIFDDQFSVERPDGSNFTLKIRSTKLEDSAMYFCASSEAGLNQPQHFGDGTRLSIL.